These 10 T cell receptor beta chains came from one sample sequenced in a study of T cell responses to AZD1222 COVID-19 vaccine. Using immunoSEQ multiplex PCR, the repertoire was profiled, and TCRdb retains in-frame clones only, with some absent. The sample has about 150,000 clones, 80% to 95% seen once. The sample in question was peripheral blood, obtained 28 days after the second AZD1222 dose. The receptors shown here come from an adult who received the AZD1222 COVID-19 vaccine.

This clone has just a few counts. The genes are TRBV5-6 and TRBJ1-3, with unresolved D. Trimming left V 4 bases short and J 3 bases short, with 11 bases between. CDR1 and CDR2 (germline): SGHDT, YYEEEE. There are 14 residues in the CDR3. CDR3 residues: CASSGWDFGNTIYF. CDR3 bases: TGTGCCAGCAGCGGATGGGATTTTGGAAACACCATATATTTT.

A few counts support this clone. This chain connects TRBV7-9 to TRBJ2-5; D not certain. Per germline, CDR1 SEHNR and CDR2 FQNEAQ (reference sequence). V was cut by 5 bases and J by 2 bases, with 12 bases left in between. This CDR3 comprises 14 residues. CDR3 loop: CASSPTKNQETQYF. As DNA, the CDR3 is TGTGCCAGCAGCCCTACGAAGAATCAAGAGACCCAGTACTTC.

V is TRBV11-1 and J is TRBJ1-1; D may be TRBD1 (5 bases). V was shortened by 3 bases and J by 3 bases, with 11 bases between the two germline ends. Germline V lookup: CDR1 SGHAT, CDR2 FQDESV (reference sequence). This CDR3 comprises 14 residues. CDR3 sequence: CASSFQGADTEAFF. CDR3 nucleotides: TGTGCCAGCAGCTTCCAGGGTGCGGACACTGAAGCTTTCTTT.

The chain combines TRBV6-5 with TRBJ2-1; 7 bases fit TRBD1. This CDR3 region has 16 residues. Looked up from germline, CDR1 is MNHEY and CDR2 is SVGAGI. V gave up 2 bases and J gave up 4 bases; unmatched junction bases: 8. CDR3 bases: TGTGCCAGCAGTTACAAGGGGACAGTCCCTTACAATGAGCAGTTCTTC. Translating gives CASSYKGTVPYNEQFF.

The chain has TRBV9 and TRBJ2-7, with TRBD2 identical over 10 bases. V shed 2 bases, J shed 2 bases, and the junction held 4 bases outside the gene matches. The CDR3 covers 15 residues. Looked up from germline, CDR1 is SGDLS and CDR2 is YYNGEE. The CDR3 is CASSVVAGGAYEQYF. Written as DNA, the CDR3 is TGTGCCAGCAGCGTCGTAGCGGGAGGCGCCTACGAGCAGTACTTC.

This clone was observed a single time. V usage is TRBV11-2 and J usage is TRBJ2-7, with 7 bases fitting TRBD1. The CDR3 has 14 residues. CDR1 SGHAT and CDR2 FQNNGV come from the germline V gene. V was clipped by 3 bases and J by 1 base; unmatched bases: 3. CDR3 loop: CASSFTGDSYEQYF. The CDR3 DNA sequence: TGTGCCAGCAGCTTTACAGGGGATTCCTACGAGCAGTACTTC.

The chain combines TRBV28 with TRBJ1-1, with TRBD1 matching over 9 bases. V shed 4 bases and J 6 bases; nucleotides not matched to a gene: 9. Germline CDR1 is MDHEN and CDR2 is SYDVKM. This CDR3 region has 15 residues. CDR3 sequence: CASSSMGQGDSEAFF. The CDR3 DNA follows: TGTGCCAGCAGTTCGATGGGACAGGGAGACTCTGAAGCTTTCTTT.

This chain uses TRBV27 with TRBJ2-5, with D uncertain. This CDR3 comprises 13 residues. Germline assignment: CDR1 MNHEY and CDR2 SMNVEV (reference sequence). V lost 2 bases, J lost 0 bases, and 4 bases lay in between. CDR3 DNA: TGTGCCAGCAGTTTAGGGGACCAAGAGACCCAGTACTTC. This sequence encodes CASSLGDQETQYF.

The V and J genes are TRBV7-2 and TRBJ2-3; D possibly corresponds to TRBD2 (5 bases). V lost 0 bases and J 9 bases, leaving 16 bases between the germline ends. CDR1 and CDR2 from the germline V gene are SGHTA and FQGNSA. The CDR3 length is 15 residues. The CDR3 is CASSLARRTPGTQYF. The CDR3 DNA sequence: TGTGCCAGCAGCTTAGCGCGTAGGACTCCGGGGACGCAGTATTTT.

The chain has TRBV3-1 (or the pseudogene TRBV3-2) and TRBJ2-2; unclear D gene. V gave up 4 bases and J gave up 7 bases, with 7 bases separating them. Germline V gene data show CDR1 as LGHDT and CDR2 as YNNKEL (reference sequence). CDR3 length equals 12 residues. The CDR3 DNA reads as TGTGCCAGCAGCCTCCAGCGCGGGGAGCTGTTTTTT. Translation gives CASSLQRGELFF.